Following are 11 T cell receptor beta chains from one sample sequenced in a study of post-analysis software for immune sequencing data. The TCR beta cDNA libraries contained unique molecular identifiers. TCRdb passed the PCR reads through MiXCR, listing each CDR3 protein once. The sample yields roughly 540,000 distinct CDR3 sequences, 30% to 40% seen once. The antigens for these receptors are not known. Notes on the study in general: Patients carried a handful of TRBV segments more frequently than controls did, and TRBV5-6, TRBV5-1 and TRBV20-1 were among them.

The sequencing sample was made of blood. These receptors all come from a girl between 2 and 17 years old with multiple sclerosis.

The J gene is TRBJ2-3, the V gene TRBV11-2; tentatively, D is TRBD2 (6 bases). Trimming left V 5 bases short and J 5 bases short, with 20 bases between. The CDR3 contains 16 residues. CDR1 and CDR2 (germline): SGHAT, FQNNGV. Here the CDR3 DNA reads TGTGCCAGCAGCGTACTTATTCGGGCGGAGGGAGATACGCAGTATTTT. It translates to CASSVLIRAEGDTQYF.

The chain combines TRBV4-2 with TRBJ1-2; D gene ambiguous. V dropped 1 base and J dropped 5 bases, with 14 bases sitting between them. There are 15 residues in the CDR3. Germline CDR1 LGHNA, CDR2 YNFKEQ. The CDR3 reads CASSQGNWLPYGYTF. Here the CDR3 DNA reads TGTGCCAGCAGCCAAGGAAATTGGCTCCCTTATGGCTACACCTTC.

This chain uses TRBV12-3 or TRBV12-4 with TRBJ1-1; tentative D call: TRBD1 (6 bases). The germline V and J ends were trimmed by 7 bases and 4 bases, with 13 bases remaining between them. This CDR3 region has 13 residues. CDR3 sequence reads: CASTRDIGTEAFF. CDR3 bases: TGTGCCAGCACTAGGGACATTGGCACTGAAGCTTTCTTT.

The chain carries TRBV4-1 and TRBJ1-1; TRBD1 is a possible D gene (6 bases). The CDR3 covers 16 residues. Germline V CDR1 and CDR2: MGHRA, YSYEKL. V shed 3 bases and J shed 5 bases, with 19 bases lying between them. DNA for the CDR3: TGCGCCAGCAGCCAGGCGTCAGGGGCGACCAGGACTGAAGCTTTCTTT. Translating gives CASSQASGATRTEAFF.

This rearrangement joins TRBV5-6 to TRBJ2-5, with a possible D match to TRBD2 (6 bases). CDR1 and CDR2 from the germline V gene are SGHDT and YYEEEE. With 0 bases removed from V and 11 bases from J, the gap between germline ends came to 23 bases. This CDR3 has 16 amino acids. In nucleotides, the CDR3 is TGTGCCAGCAGCTTGGGTAGCGGAGGGATCTACAGTGAGCAGTACTTC. Its protein is CASSLGSGGIYSEQYF.

The chain carries TRBV18 and TRBJ2-1; D unclear. Germline V CDR1 and CDR2: KGHSH, LQKENI. The CDR3 sequence is 13 residues long. V was pared by 6 bases and J by 7 bases, with 13 bases between. The CDR3 protein is CASSPEPRNEQFF. In DNA form, the CDR3 reads TGTGCCAGCTCGCCAGAACCCCGAAATGAGCAGTTCTTC.

J is TRBJ2-3 and V is TRBV20-1; 12 bases fit TRBD2. Trimming at V came to 4 bases and at J to 0 bases, leaving 5 bases not matched to a gene. Germline lookup yields CDR1 DFQATT and CDR2 SNEGSKA (reference sequence). The CDR3 totals 16 residues. The CDR3 DNA reads TGCAGTGCTACCCGACTAGCGGGGGATAGCACAGATACGCAGTATTTT. Protein product: CSATRLAGDSTDTQYF.

V and J are TRBV7-2 and TRBJ2-7; 9 bases are a match to TRBD1. This CDR3 is 15 amino acids long. V shed 1 base, J shed 2 bases, and the junction held 3 bases outside the gene matches. Germline-derived CDR1 and CDR2 are SGHTA and FQGNSA. The CDR3 nucleotides are TGTGCCAGCAGCTTAGGGAGGACAGGGGCCTACGAGCAGTACTTC. It yields the protein CASSLGRTGAYEQYF.

The chain carries TRBV20-1 and TRBJ1-1, with unresolved D. Germline lookup yields CDR1 DFQATT and CDR2 SNEGSKA (reference sequence). CDR3 length: 13 residues. V was pared by 2 bases and J by 1 base, with 8 bases between. The CDR3: CSARLLGNTEAFF. CDR3 coding DNA: TGCAGTGCTAGACTTCTGGGGAACACTGAAGCTTTCTTT.

The chain combines TRBV7-2 with TRBJ2-6, with D possibly matching TRBD2 (5 bases). The CDR3 loop spans 14 amino acids. Germline V gene sequence: CDR1 SGHTA, CDR2 FQGNSA. V was shortened by 4 bases and J by 4 bases, with 8 bases between the two germline ends. The CDR3 here is CASSSRGGANVLTF. The CDR3 coding sequence is TGTGCCAGCAGCTCCCGGGGAGGGGCCAACGTCCTGACTTTC.

The V and J genes are TRBV7-2 and TRBJ2-4; 7 bases line up with TRBD1. The J call may be wrong; the DNA end is better matched by TRBJ2-7. The CDR3 sequence is 13 residues long. CDR1 is SGHTA and CDR2 is FQGNSA in the germline V gene. The CDR3 nucleotides read TGTGCCACCGAGCCAGGGGGAACCTACGAGCAGTACTTC. Translating gives CATEPGGTYEQYF.